The present T cell receptor beta chain was sequenced within a study of blood T cell repertoires in COVID-19. At the level of the study: T cells, B-cell-depleted T cells, or PBMCs provided the cDNA or gDNA that served as material.

This CDR3 comprises 14 residues. J was trimmed by 1 base and V by 6 bases; bases with no gene match: 4. From germline, CDR1 is KGHSH and CDR2 LQKENI. Profiled with immunoSEQ multiplex PCR; TCRdb holds only in-frame clones, not every one. The data contain roughly 250,000 clones, around 80% of them seen just once; the ten biggest clones take up 1.5% to 2%. This sequence was found in a woman of 80 years or more with acute or convalescent COVID-19. The source material was peripheral blood. The rearrangement links TRBV18 to TRBJ2-3; 7 bases align to TRBD2. CDR3 DNA sequence: TGTGCCAGCTCGTCCACTAGCGGCACAGATACGCAGTATTTT. Translated, it gives CASSSTSGTDTQYF.